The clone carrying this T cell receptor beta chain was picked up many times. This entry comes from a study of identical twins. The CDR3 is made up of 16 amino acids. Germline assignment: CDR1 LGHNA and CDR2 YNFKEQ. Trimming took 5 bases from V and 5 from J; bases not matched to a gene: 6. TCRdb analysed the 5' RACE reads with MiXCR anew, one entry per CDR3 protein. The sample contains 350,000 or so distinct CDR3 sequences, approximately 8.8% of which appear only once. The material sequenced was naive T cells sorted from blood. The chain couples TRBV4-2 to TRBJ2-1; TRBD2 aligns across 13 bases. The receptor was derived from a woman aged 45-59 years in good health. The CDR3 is CASSTLAGGQDNEQFF. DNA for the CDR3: TGTGCCAGCAGCACACTAGCGGGAGGGCAAGACAATGAGCAGTTCTTC.